These 10 T cell receptor beta chains originate from one sample sequenced in a study of CD8 T cells in Susac syndrome. Reverse transcription of 0.5 to 1 ug RNA was performed with random hexamers. Using its own MiXCR run on the immunoSEQ multiplex PCR reads, TCRdb lists one record per CDR3 protein. The sample holds more than 200,000 distinct CDR3 sequences, around 90% seen once. Input material: CD8+ T cells from PBMCs. These receptors were collected from a human donor with multiple sclerosis.

The chain links TRBV3-1 to TRBJ2-3; 11 bases agree with TRBD2. This CDR3 has 18 residues. Germline lookup yields CDR1 LGHDT and CDR2 YNNKEL (reference sequence). V gave up 4 bases and J gave up 2 bases; unmatched junction bases: 11. For the CDR3, the DNA is TGTGCCAGCAGCCCGGACCACGGGACTAGCGGCATCACAGATACGCAGTATTTT. This codes for CASSPDHGTSGITDTQYF.

The genes are TRBV7-8 and TRBJ1-2, with D possibly matching TRBD1 (6 bases). The CDR3 covers 15 residues. Looked up from germline, CDR1 is SGHVS and CDR2 is FQNEAQ. V lost 3 bases and J lost 8, with 19 bases in between. This CDR3 reads CASSFSGTPEGGYTF. CDR3 sequence (DNA): TGTGCCAGCAGCTTCTCCGGGACACCGGAGGGAGGCTACACCTTC.

The V call is TRBV7-9, the J call TRBJ1-4; TRBD1 might be the D (6 bases). The length of the CDR3 is 13 residues. V gave up 7 bases and J gave up 4 bases, with 10 bases separating them. Looked up from germline, CDR1 is SEHNR and CDR2 is FQNEAQ (reference sequence). In DNA, the CDR3 is TGTGCCAGCATCAAGGACAGTAATGAAAAACTGTTTTTT. Its protein is CASIKDSNEKLFF.

This chain uses TRBV4-2 with TRBJ2-7; D remains unclear. Trimming cost V 3 bases and J 0 bases, with 12 bases left between them. The length of the CDR3 is 15 residues. The germline V gene encodes CDR1 LGHNA and CDR2 YNFKEQ. CDR3 sequence: CASSHSALLSYEQYF. The CDR3 DNA sequence: TGTGCCAGCAGCCATTCCGCCTTACTCTCCTACGAGCAGTACTTC.

This chain uses TRBV7-9 with TRBJ2-2; 10 positions match TRBD1. Per the germline V gene, CDR1 is SEHNR and CDR2 is FQNEAQ (reference sequence). Trimming at V came to 2 bases and at J to 2 bases, leaving 5 bases not matched to a gene. The CDR3 spans 17 residues. CDR3 DNA sequence: TGTGCCAGCAGCTTACTGGGACAGGGGATTAACACCGGGGAGCTGTTTTTT. The encoded protein is CASSLLGQGINTGELFF.

The chain employs TRBV12-3 or TRBV12-4 and TRBJ1-2, with 9 bases matching TRBD1. The length of the CDR3 is 13 residues. J was trimmed by 5 bases and V by 6 bases; bases with no gene match: 4. CDR3 residues: CASRGQGEYGYTF. CDR3 sequence (DNA): TGTGCCAGCAGGGGACAGGGAGAGTATGGCTACACCTTC.

In its sample, this clonotype was seen once. CDR3 bases: TGTGCCAGCAGCCAAGACGAGCCTAGCGGAAGACCCAATGAGCAGTTCTTC. Its protein product is CASSQDEPSGRPNEQFF. The rearrangement joins TRBV4-2 to TRBJ2-1; 7 bases map to TRBD2. In germline, CDR1 is LGHNA, CDR2 YNFKEQ. CDR3 length: 17 amino acids. The junction had 11 bases not matched to a gene; V was cut back by 0 bases and J by 6 bases.

The genes are TRBV7-2 and TRBJ2-3; D is unclear. V lost 4 bases to trimming and J lost 2 bases, with 16 bases between them. CDR1 and CDR2 (germline): SGHTA, FQGNSA. This CDR3 comprises 16 residues. Written as DNA, the CDR3 is TGTGCCAGCAGCTGGCCCGTGAATGGCCTCACAGATACGCAGTATTTT. Translating it yields CASSWPVNGLTDTQYF.

CDR3 sequence (DNA): TGTGCCAGCAGCTTAGGGACATTCAAAGAGACCCAGTACTTC. It yields the protein CASSLGTFKETQYF. The V and J genes are TRBV5-4 and TRBJ2-5, with a possible D match to TRBD1 (6 bases). Germline CDR1 and CDR2: SGHNT and YYREEE (reference sequence). The CDR3 is made up of 14 amino acids. V was clipped by 2 bases and J by 3 bases, with 11 bases between them. The full variable domain, in which reference TRBV5-4 and TRBJ2-5 provide the parts outside the CDR3, is ETGVTQSPTHLIKTRGQQVTLRCSSQSGHNTVSWYQQALGQGPQFIFQYYREEENGRGNFPPRFSGLQFPNYSSELNVNALELDDSALYLCASSLGTFKETQYFGPGTRLLVL.

This chain uses TRBV4-1 with TRBJ2-1, with D unclear. V lost 1 base and J lost 9, with 10 bases in between. This CDR3 is built from 13 residues. Germline assignment: CDR1 MGHRA and CDR2 YSYEKL. CDR3 coding DNA: TGCGCCAGCAGCCAAGGGGCTAGGGTTGAGCAGTTCTTC. Translation gives CASSQGARVEQFF.